This TCR gamma chain was captured by sequencing in a study of gammadelta T cells in human blood. Notes on the study in general: Microbial exposure appeared to drive polyclonal γδ T cell expansion after birth.

This clone is deemed large. Its antigen is not known. TCRdb redid clone calling on the RT-PCR reads using CATT. The table shows 130 or so gamma-chain clones, with roughly 6.6% occurring only once. In germline, CDR1 is GITISATS, CDR2 ISYDGTV (reference sequence). V shed 5 bases and J 6 bases; nucleotides not matched to a gene: 7. This CDR3 has 16 residues. The clonotype comes from a human donor. The source material was Vgamma9Vdelta2 gamma-delta T cells from infant blood. This sequence joins TRGV9 and TRGJP. The CDR3 bases are TGTGCCTTGTGGGCGAGGGGAGAGTTGGGCAAAAAAATCAAGGTATTT. Protein product: CALWARGELGKKIKVF.